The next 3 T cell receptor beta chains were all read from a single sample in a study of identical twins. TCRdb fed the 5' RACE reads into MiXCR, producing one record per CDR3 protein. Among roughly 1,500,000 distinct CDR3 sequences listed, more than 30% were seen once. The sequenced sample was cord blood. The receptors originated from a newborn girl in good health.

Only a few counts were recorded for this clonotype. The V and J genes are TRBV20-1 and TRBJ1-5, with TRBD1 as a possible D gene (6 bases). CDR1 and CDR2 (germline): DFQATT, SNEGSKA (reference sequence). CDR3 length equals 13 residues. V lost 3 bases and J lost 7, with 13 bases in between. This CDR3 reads CSASGRTAQPQHF. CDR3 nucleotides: TGCAGTGCTAGTGGCAGGACAGCCCAGCCCCAGCATTTT.

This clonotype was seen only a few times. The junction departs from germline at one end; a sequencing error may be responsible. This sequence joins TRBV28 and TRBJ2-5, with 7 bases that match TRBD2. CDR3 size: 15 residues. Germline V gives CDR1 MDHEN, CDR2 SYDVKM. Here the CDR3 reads CASSLIGLGQDTQYF. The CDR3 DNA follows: TGTGCCAGCAGTTTAATCGGACTAGGTCAAGATACCCAGTACTTC.

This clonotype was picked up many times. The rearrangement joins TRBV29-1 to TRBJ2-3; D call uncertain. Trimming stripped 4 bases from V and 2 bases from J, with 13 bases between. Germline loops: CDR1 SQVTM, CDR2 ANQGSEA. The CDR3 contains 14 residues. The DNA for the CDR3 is TGCAGCGTTGTTATTACAGCGTCCACAGATACGCAGTATTTT. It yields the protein CSVVITASTDTQYF.